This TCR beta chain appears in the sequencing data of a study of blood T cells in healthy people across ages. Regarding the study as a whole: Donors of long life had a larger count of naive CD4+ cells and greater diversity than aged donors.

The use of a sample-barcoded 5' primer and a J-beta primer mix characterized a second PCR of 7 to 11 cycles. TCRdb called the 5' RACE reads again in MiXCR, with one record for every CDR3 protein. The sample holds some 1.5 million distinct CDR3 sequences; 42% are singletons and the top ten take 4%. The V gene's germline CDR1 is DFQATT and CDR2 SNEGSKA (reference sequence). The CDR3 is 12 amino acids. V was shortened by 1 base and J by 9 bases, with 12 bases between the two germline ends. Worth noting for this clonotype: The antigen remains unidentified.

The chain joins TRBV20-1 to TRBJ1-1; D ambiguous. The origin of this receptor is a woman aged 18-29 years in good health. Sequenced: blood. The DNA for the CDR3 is TGCAGTGCTAGAGCTGTCCCGCTCCAAGCTTTCTTT. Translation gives CSARAVPLQAFF.